The 24 T cell receptor beta chains below were found in one sample sequenced in a study of T cell repertoires in cytomegalovirus infection. TCRdb re-called the reads through MiXCR, storing one row per CDR3 protein. Of just over 300,000 distinct CDR3 sequences detected, roughly 17% appear once; the ten largest clones hold around 12%. Sequenced: PBMCs. These receptor sequences come from a human donor in good health (CMV status not recorded). Some clones in this sample may be carry-over from other donors' samples.

This clonotype occurred a few times. The chain employs TRBV12-3 or TRBV12-4 and TRBJ1-3; D not resolved. The V end lost 3 bases, the J end lost 4 bases, and 10 bases lay between the germline ends. The length of the CDR3 is 14 residues. CDR3 region: CASSFLGSGNTIYF. For the CDR3, the DNA is TGTGCCAGCAGTTTTTTGGGGTCCGGAAACACCATATATTTT.

J is TRBJ1-6 and V is TRBV19; D unclear. This CDR3 spans 14 amino acids. The V end lost 8 bases, the J end lost 8 bases, and 16 bases lay between the germline ends. The germline gives CDR1 LNHDA, CDR2 SQIVND (reference sequence). The CDR3 nucleotides are TGTGCCAGTTCGGACGAGGCTGGGCATTCACCCCTCCACTTT. Its translation is CASSDEAGHSPLHF. The variable domain in full, with the rest retrieved from reference TRBV19 and TRBJ1-6, is DGGITQSPKYLFRKEGQNVTLSCEQNLNHDAMYWYRQDPGQGLRLIYYSQIVNDFQKGDIAEGYSVSREKKESFPLTVTSAQKNPTAFYLCASSDEAGHSPLHFGNGTRLTVT.

The table lists this clonotype with many counts. This sequence joins TRBV4-1 and TRBJ2-3; 9 bases are a match to TRBD2. From germline, CDR1 is MGHRA and CDR2 YSYEKL. The CDR3 extends over 18 amino acids. Trimming cost V 1 base and J 0 bases; bases outside gene matches: 8. The CDR3 protein is CASSQGLAAGTSTDTQYF. In DNA form, the CDR3 reads TGCGCCAGCAGCCAAGGACTAGCGGCCGGGACTAGCACAGATACGCAGTATTTT.

This clonotype occurred many times. The rearrangement uses TRBV12-3 or TRBV12-4 and TRBJ1-5; no reliable D call. This CDR3 region has 11 residues. V was shortened by 5 bases and J by 5 bases, with 4 bases between the two germline ends. CDR3 region: CASSRDQPQHF. The CDR3 DNA follows: TGTGCCAGCAGTCGCGATCAGCCCCAGCATTTT.

Many counts were recorded for this clonotype. CDR3: CASRRGQGANEQYF. The CDR3 nucleotides read TGTGCCAGCAGACGGGGACAGGGGGCCAACGAGCAGTACTTC. This rearrangement joins TRBV7-9 to TRBJ2-7, with 12 bases that match TRBD1. Germline V gives CDR1 SEHNR, CDR2 FQNEAQ (reference sequence). This CDR3 spans 14 amino acids. J was trimmed by 5 bases and V by 6 bases; bases with no gene match: 5.

The J gene is TRBJ1-5, the V gene TRBV29-1, with D hard to call. V lost 7 bases, J lost 7 bases, and 20 bases lay in between. Germline loops: CDR1 SQVTM, CDR2 ANQGSEA. The CDR3 covers 14 residues. The CDR3 DNA sequence: TGCAGCGCTCTCCAGGCCGGACCCGGCCAGCCCCAGCATTTT. This gives the protein CSALQAGPGQPQHF.

The chain joins TRBV20-1 to TRBJ2-1; perhaps TRBD2 as D (6 bases). This CDR3 spans 15 amino acids. Trimming removed 2 bases from V and 0 bases from J, with 11 bases in between. Germline V gene sequence: CDR1 DFQATT, CDR2 SNEGSKA (reference sequence). In DNA, the CDR3 is TGCAGTGCTAGAACGGCGGGGAGCTCCTACAATGAGCAGTTCTTC. Residues: CSARTAGSSYNEQFF.

V and J are TRBV6-5 and TRBJ2-7, with 7 bases matching TRBD1. This CDR3 has 15 residues. The germline CDR1 and CDR2 sequences are MNHEY and SVGAGI. Trimming at V came to 0 bases and at J to 0 bases, leaving 2 bases not matched to a gene. Here the CDR3 DNA reads TGTGCCAGCAGTTACTCGTCAGGGGGCTCCTACGAGCAGTACTTC. Translated, it gives CASSYSSGGSYEQYF.

This clonotype was seen only a few times. V and J are TRBV20-1 and TRBJ2-7; 9 bases are shared with TRBD1. The junction had 8 bases not matched to a gene; V was cut back by 3 bases and J by 5 bases. Germline values: CDR1 DFQATT, CDR2 SNEGSKA (reference sequence). The CDR3 runs to 14 residues. For the CDR3, the DNA is TGCAGTGCTAGTCCCCGGGACAGGGTACACGAGCAGTACTTC. It translates to CSASPRDRVHEQYF.

This clonotype was counted a few times. The chain links TRBV7-2 to TRBJ2-5; possibly TRBD1 for D (7 bases). The CDR3 extends over 17 amino acids. Trimming pared 5 bases from V and 2 bases from J, leaving 21 bases between. The germline gives CDR1 SGHTA, CDR2 FQGNSA. The CDR3 DNA sequence: TGTGCCAGCAGCCAGGGGGGTGGGACCTATCTTCAAGAGACCCAGTACTTC. Translation: CASSQGGGTYLQETQYF. Full variable domain (rest looked up from reference TRBV7-2 and TRBJ2-5): GAGVSQSPSNKVTEKGKDVELRCDPISGHTALYWYRQSLGQGLEFLIYFQGNSAPDKSGLPSDRFSAERTGGSVSTLTIQRTQQEDSAVYLCASSQGGGTYLQETQYFGPGTRLLVL.

Ten or more counts support this clonotype. The chain is built from TRBV7-2 and TRBJ1-1; no clear D. Germline CDR1 SGHTA, CDR2 FQGNSA. V was cut by 8 bases and J by 3 bases, with 7 bases left in between. The length of the CDR3 is 11 residues. The CDR3 DNA reads TGTGCCAGCCTCGGTTACACTGAAGCTTTCTTT. Translating it yields CASLGYTEAFF.

This clonotype was detected ten times or more. The chain carries TRBV12-3 or TRBV12-4 and TRBJ2-3, with D hard to call. This CDR3 has 14 residues. With 6 bases removed from V and 0 bases from J, the gap between germline ends came to 10 bases. The CDR3 bases are TGTGCCAGCAGCTGGACGGCTAGCACAGATACGCAGTATTTT. Translating gives CASSWTASTDTQYF.

This clonotype was seen repeatedly, ten times or more. This sequence joins TRBV7-8 and TRBJ1-2; no clear D. The V end was cut by 5 bases, the J end by 8 bases, with 15 bases between. The V gene's germline CDR1 is SGHVS and CDR2 FQNEAQ. CDR3 length: 13 amino acids. CDR3 sequence: CASSPLGSRGYTF. In DNA form, the CDR3 reads TGTGCCAGCAGCCCCCTAGGGAGCAGAGGCTACACCTTC.

This clonotype appeared a few times. CDR3 loop: CASSLNRAGANVLTF. CDR3 DNA: TGTGCCAGCAGCTTAAACAGGGCCGGGGCCAACGTCCTGACTTTC. V is TRBV7-2 and J is TRBJ2-6; perhaps TRBD1 as D (6 bases). CDR3 size: 15 residues. Germline CDR1 and CDR2: SGHTA and FQGNSA. V was cut by 2 bases and J by 4 bases, with 9 bases left in between.

The V call is TRBV6-6, the J call TRBJ1-2; D may be TRBD1 (5 bases). Germline V lookup: CDR1 MNHNY, CDR2 SVGAGI (reference sequence). The ends were cut back, 4 bases at V and 4 bases at J, with 13 bases in the middle. This CDR3 contains 14 residues. Here the CDR3 DNA reads TGTGCCAGCAGTTTCACGGGACTGCGCTATGGCTACACCTTC. Encoded protein: CASSFTGLRYGYTF.

This clonotype was counted a few times. The rearrangement links TRBV20-1 to TRBJ2-7; the D call may be TRBD1 or TRBD2 (6 bases each). The CDR3 contains 14 residues. V was clipped by 6 bases and J by 7 bases, with 22 bases between them. Germline CDR1 is DFQATT and CDR2 is SNEGSKA (reference sequence). This CDR3 is CSAPTGAGTFEQYF. The CDR3 DNA reads as TGCAGTGCCCCGACGGGGGCCGGAACTTTTGAGCAGTACTTC.

The chain employs TRBV24-1 and TRBJ2-1, with 9 nucleotides matching TRBD2. Germline V gene lookup returns CDR1 KGHDR and CDR2 SFDVKD. Unmatched junction bases numbered 7, after V lost 7 bases and J lost 4 bases. The CDR3 is made up of 15 amino acids. The CDR3 protein is CATRKSGGWYNEQFF. CDR3 bases: TGTGCCACCAGAAAAAGCGGGGGGTGGTACAATGAGCAGTTCTTC.

This clonotype turned up a few times. This chain connects TRBV14 to TRBJ2-7; perhaps TRBD1 as D (6 bases). Germline lookup yields CDR1 SGHDN and CDR2 FVKESK. V shed 4 bases and J shed 1 base, with 23 bases lying between them. The CDR3 spans 18 residues. CDR3 residues: CASSLSPGTGSRSYEQYF. The CDR3 DNA reads as TGTGCCAGCAGCCTCAGCCCGGGAACAGGGTCGCGTTCCTACGAGCAGTACTTC.

This clonotype was found many times. This sequence joins TRBV7-8 and TRBJ1-6; 11 bases are shared with TRBD1. Germline-derived CDR1 and CDR2 are SGHVS and FQNEAQ. Trimming at V came to 1 base and at J to 5 bases, leaving 4 bases not matched to a gene. The CDR3 runs to 17 residues. Here the CDR3 reads CASSLGGGQGDNSPLHF. CDR3 nucleotide sequence: TGTGCCAGCAGCTTAGGGGGGGGACAGGGGGATAATTCACCCCTCCACTTT.

The genes are TRBV20-1 and TRBJ2-5; the match to TRBD2 covers 7 bases. Germline V gives CDR1 DFQATT, CDR2 SNEGSKA (reference sequence). V shed 1 base, J shed 3 bases, and the junction held 8 bases outside the gene matches. CDR3 length: 15 residues. The CDR3 protein is CSARGAGETKETQYF. In DNA, the CDR3 is TGCAGTGCTAGAGGCGCGGGAGAAACTAAAGAGACCCAGTACTTC.

This chain joins TRBV19 and TRBJ1-1, with no clear D. The CDR3 has 16 residues. CDR1 is LNHDA, CDR2 SQIVND, per germline (reference sequence). V was shortened by 5 bases and J by 5 bases, with 21 bases between the two germline ends. CDR3 sequence (DNA): TGTGCCAGTAGTCCCGCCGGTCGATTATGGGAGACTGAAGCTTTCTTT. It codes for CASSPAGRLWETEAFF.

The rearrangement links TRBV6-5 to TRBJ1-2; D perhaps matches TRBD1 (5 bases). Germline V CDR1 and CDR2: MNHEY, SVGAGI. The CDR3 runs 13 residues. V was trimmed by 6 bases and J by 11 bases, leaving 19 bases between them. The CDR3 nucleotides read TGTGCCAGCAGGACTGGCGAATTTGGGGCGTACACCTTC. This encodes CASRTGEFGAYTF.

Only a few counts were recorded for this clonotype. The CDR3, as DNA: TGTGCCAGCAGCTACGCCAGGACAGGGGGCTTTTACGAGCAGTACTTC. This gives the protein CASSYARTGGFYEQYF. The chain couples TRBV12-3 or TRBV12-4 to TRBJ2-7; 11 bases line up with TRBD1. This CDR3 region has 16 residues. The V and J ends lost 6 bases and 4 bases, in that order; junction bases with no gene match: 11.

The CDR3 protein is CAISGQGKTEAFF. For the CDR3, the DNA is TGTGCCATCAGTGGGCAGGGCAAGACTGAAGCTTTCTTT. J is TRBJ1-1 and V is TRBV10-3, with D perhaps TRBD1 (5 bases). V lost 4 bases and J lost 5, with 11 bases in between. There are 13 residues in the CDR3. CDR1 ENHRY and CDR2 SYGVKD come from the germline V gene.